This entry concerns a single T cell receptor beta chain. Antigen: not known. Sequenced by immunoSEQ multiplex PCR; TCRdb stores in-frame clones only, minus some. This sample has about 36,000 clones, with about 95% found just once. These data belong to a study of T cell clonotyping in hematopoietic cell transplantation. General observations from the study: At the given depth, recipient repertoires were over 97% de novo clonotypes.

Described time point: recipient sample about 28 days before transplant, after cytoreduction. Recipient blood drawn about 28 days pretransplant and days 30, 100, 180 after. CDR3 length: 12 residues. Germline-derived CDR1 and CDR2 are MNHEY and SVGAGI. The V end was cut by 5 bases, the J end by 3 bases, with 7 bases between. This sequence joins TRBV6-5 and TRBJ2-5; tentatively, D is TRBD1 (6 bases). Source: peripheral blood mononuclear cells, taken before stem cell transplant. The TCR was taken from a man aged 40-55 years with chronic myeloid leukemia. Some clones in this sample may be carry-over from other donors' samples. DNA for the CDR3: TGTGCCAGCAGTGACAGGAAAGAGACCCAGTACTTC. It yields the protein CASSDRKETQYF.